The clone carrying this T cell receptor (beta chain) was observed at least ten times. Its antigen is as yet unknown. The entry originates in a study of T-cell reconstitution after alpha-beta-depleted transplantation in children. Whole-study findings and limits: For some patients, TCRbeta diversity was high at day 60 because of recipient T cells and thymic progenitors that survived. Expanded clones from the graft, numbering several hundred, reportedly supplied alpha-beta T cells about two months after transplant. The main origin of T-cell counts and diversity one year after transplant was newly produced T cells.

Germline values: CDR1 DFQATT, CDR2 SNEGSKA (reference sequence). The V end lost 6 bases, the J end lost 2 bases, and 5 bases lay between the germline ends. The CDR3 is made up of 10 amino acids. The TCRbeta library incorporated unique molecular identifiers. TCRdb reanalysed the PCR reads using MiXCR and keeps one entry per CDR3 protein. Of about 260,000 distinct CDR3 sequences detected, around 7.8% appear once; the ten largest clones hold roughly 5.8%. This receptor was obtained from a male patient between 10 and 17 years old who had a stem cell transplant for acute lymphoblastic leukemia, so the T cells may come from the graft donor. Sample: PBMCs, mostly from graft donor cells, taken 180 days after TCRalphabeta/CD19-depleted stem cell transplant. The rearrangement uses TRBV20-1 and TRBJ2-7, with D uncertain. CDR3 coding DNA: TGCAGTGCCACGGCCTACGAGCAGTACTTC. Its translation: CSATAYEQYF.